This passage covers 8 T cell receptor beta chains from one sample sequenced in a study of cytomegalovirus exposure and HLA in healthy donors. The PCR had 60 Vbeta and 13 Jbeta primers. TCRdb's copy holds only in-frame clones and misses some; the assay was immunoSEQ multiplex PCR. The sample has some 93,000 clones, over 55% seen once. The sample taken for sequencing was PBMCs. These receptors all come from a boy aged 10-17 years in good health and CMV-seropositive.

The rearrangement joins TRBV27 to TRBJ2-2, with 7 positions matching TRBD2. CDR3 length equals 15 residues. From germline, CDR1 is MNHEY and CDR2 SMNVEV (reference sequence). The V gene end was trimmed by 1 base and the J gene end by 1 base; junction bases not matched to a gene: 0. The CDR3 protein is CASSLWGGNTGELFF. CDR3 DNA: TGTGCCAGCAGTTTATGGGGGGGGAACACCGGGGAGCTGTTTTTT.

The chain has TRBV27 and TRBJ2-2; D ambiguous. This CDR3 has 14 residues. Germline V gene sequence: CDR1 MNHEY, CDR2 SMNVEV (reference sequence). The V end lost 0 bases, the J end lost 2 bases, and 4 bases lay between the germline ends. The CDR3 spells CASSLSSNTGELFF. The CDR3 nucleotides are TGTGCCAGCAGTTTATCCTCTAACACCGGGGAGCTGTTTTTT.

This chain connects TRBV27 to TRBJ2-3, with TRBD1 matching 7 bases. This CDR3 has 15 residues. V dropped 4 bases and J dropped 2; count of bases not matched to a gene: 6. From germline, CDR1 is MNHEY and CDR2 SMNVEV (reference sequence). The CDR3 loop is CASSSPGGPTDTQYF. CDR3 nucleotides: TGTGCCAGCAGTTCCCCAGGGGGACCCACAGATACGCAGTATTTT.

The chain recombines TRBV7-9 with TRBJ2-3; D possibly corresponds to TRBD2 (5 bases). The CDR3 is 14 amino acids. V was clipped by 8 bases and J by 2 bases, with 14 bases between them. In germline, CDR1 is SEHNR, CDR2 FQNEAQ (reference sequence). CDR3 sequence (DNA): TGTGCCAGCCTCTCCGGGGAATTCACAGATACGCAGTATTTT. Translation gives CASLSGEFTDTQYF.

In its sample, this clone was seen a few times. V is TRBV2 and J is TRBJ2-7; no firm D call. The CDR3 is 14 amino acids. Germline CDR1 reads SNHLY; CDR2 reads FYNNEI. Trimming removed 8 bases at V and 3 bases at J, with 17 bases between. As DNA, the CDR3 is TGTGCCAGCCGTGGTGTGAACTCGGGCTACGAGCAGTACTTC. Protein product: CASRGVNSGYEQYF.

V gene TRBV25-1 combines with J gene TRBJ2-7; 7 bases are shared with TRBD1. Germline CDR1 and CDR2: MGHDK and SYGVNS. The CDR3 loop spans 15 amino acids. Trimming took 4 bases from V and 0 from J; bases not matched to a gene: 6. The CDR3 nucleotides read TGTGCCAGCAGTGCCTGGGACAGCAGCTCCTACGAGCAGTACTTC. This sequence encodes CASSAWDSSSYEQYF.

The V call is TRBV18, the J call TRBJ2-3; D might be TRBD1 (5 bases). The CDR3 sequence is 15 residues long. Trimming took 3 bases from V and 2 from J, leaving 12 bases between them. Germline V gene data show CDR1 as KGHSH and CDR2 as LQKENI. The CDR3 DNA reads TGTGCCAGCTCACCCCGGCTAGGGGACACAGATACGCAGTATTTT. Its translation is CASSPRLGDTDTQYF.

The rearrangement uses TRBV6-1 and TRBJ2-1; D is uncertain. The CDR3 consists of 13 residues. With 7 bases removed from V and 3 bases from J, the gap between germline ends came to 10 bases. Germline V gene data show CDR1 as MNHNS and CDR2 as SASEGT. CDR3: CASNPSFYNEQFF. In DNA form, the CDR3 reads TGTGCCAGCAATCCGAGTTTCTACAATGAGCAGTTCTTC.